The sequence of this T cell receptor beta chain was determined in a study of T cell responses to AZD1222 COVID-19 vaccine. At the level of the study: Both about-4-week and about-12-week second-dose recipients were combined. Regarding the study as a whole: Compared with day 0, the breadth and depth of the Spike-specific TCR repertoire rose significantly after two doses of AZD1222. Spike was spanned by vaccine-associated CD4 TCRs, which were dominant at 160-218 and 743-854.

Only in-frame clones appear in the TCRdb table, and some are missing; sequencing was by immunoSEQ multiplex PCR. The data show roughly 110,000 clones, around 87% seen once. Per the germline V gene, CDR1 is SGHTA and CDR2 is FQGNSA. Trimming removed 5 bases at V and 1 base at J, with 15 bases between. The CDR3 spans 15 residues. For this clone: Its cognate antigen is unknown.

This clonotype was sampled from an adult in good health. The J gene is TRBJ2-7, the V gene TRBV7-2; TRBD1 is a possible D gene (8 bases). The material was peripheral blood, obtained on day 0 of AZD1222 vaccination. This CDR3 is CASSQDRGGSYEQYF. CDR3 nucleotide sequence: TGTGCCAGCAGCCAAGACAGGGGAGGGTCCTACGAGCAGTACTTC.